One and the same sample provided the 17 T cell receptor beta chains below, sequenced in a study of breast tumors, draining lymph nodes, adjacent tissues. Samples came from axillary lymph nodes draining the breast cancer. From the multiplex PCR reads, TCRdb called clonotypes with MiXCR, one entry per CDR3 protein. The sample includes under 250,000 distinct CDR3 sequences, about 32% seen only once; the top ten take around 1.4%. The sequenced sample consisted of axillary lymph node tissue. The receptors originated from a female donor with breast cancer. Some clones in this sample may be carry-over from other donors' samples.

The J gene is TRBJ1-6, the V gene TRBV6-4, with D unresolved. Germline lookup yields CDR1 MRHNA and CDR2 SNTAGT. This CDR3 spans 14 amino acids. Trimming pared 5 bases from V and 5 bases from J, leaving 10 bases between. CDR3 residues: CASSTDPNNSPLHF. The CDR3 DNA reads TGTGCCAGCAGTACGGACCCGAATAATTCACCCCTCCACTTT.

Comments on this clonotype: An end of the junction does not agree with germline; a read error may underlie this. The chain employs TRBV6-1 and TRBJ2-7; D is unclear. This CDR3 has 15 residues. The germline gives CDR1 MNHNS, CDR2 SASEGT. CDR3 in amino acids: CASSDIPRGAYVQYF. CDR3 DNA: TGCGCCAGCAGTGATATCCCCCGAGGCGCCTACGTGCAGTACTTC.

This clonotype was counted at least ten times. The chain links TRBV9 to TRBJ2-2; tentatively, D is TRBD1 or TRBD2 (5 bases each). This CDR3 has 15 residues. The germline V and J ends were trimmed by 0 bases and 4 bases, with 10 bases remaining between them. The germline CDR1 and CDR2 sequences are SGDLS and YYNGEE. The CDR3 is CASSVVGGVTGELFF. CDR3 in DNA: TGTGCCAGCAGCGTAGTTGGGGGAGTCACCGGGGAGCTGTTTTTT.

This clonotype was found many times. This chain connects TRBV18 to TRBJ2-7, with D possibly matching TRBD1 (5 bases). Per the germline V gene, CDR1 is KGHSH and CDR2 is LQKENI. The CDR3 has 16 amino acids. V was pared by 3 bases and J by 7 bases, with 22 bases between. CDR3 region: CASSPDSWAPAGEQYF. DNA for the CDR3: TGTGCCAGCTCACCCGACTCATGGGCCCCGGCAGGGGAGCAGTACTTC.

The chain links TRBV12-3 or TRBV12-4 to TRBJ2-2; D unclear. V dropped 6 bases and J dropped 9 bases, with 14 bases sitting between them. This CDR3 spans 13 amino acids. The CDR3 nucleotides are TGTGCCAGCAGCCCCAGGCGAGGTCGGGAGCTGTTTTTT. The encoded protein is CASSPRRGRELFF.

The chain is built from TRBV19 and TRBJ2-2; D may be TRBD1 or TRBD2 (5 bases each). The CDR3 extends over 17 amino acids. With 3 bases removed from V and 1 base from J, the gap between germline ends came to 15 bases. Germline values: CDR1 LNHDA, CDR2 SQIVND (reference sequence). The CDR3 DNA follows: TGTGCCAGTAGTATTCCCATGAGGGGTAGGAACACCGGGGAGCTGTTTTTT. It encodes CASSIPMRGRNTGELFF. The whole variable domain, filled in from reference TRBV19 and TRBJ2-2, reads DGGITQSPKYLFRKEGQNVTLSCEQNLNHDAMYWYRQDPGQGLRLIYYSQIVNDFQKGDIAEGYSVSREKKESFPLTVTSAQKNPTAFYLCASSIPMRGRNTGELFFGEGSRLTVL.

The sample holds many counts of this clonotype. This sequence joins TRBV12-3 or TRBV12-4 and TRBJ2-5, with 7 bases that match TRBD1. The V gene end was trimmed by 5 bases and the J gene end by 5 bases; junction bases not matched to a gene: 11. This CDR3 has 15 amino acids. The CDR3 sequence is CASSQEGTVGETQYF. For the CDR3, the DNA is TGTGCCAGCAGTCAAGAAGGGACAGTAGGTGAGACCCAGTACTTC.

J is TRBJ2-2 and V is TRBV6-5, with 7 bases identical to TRBD2. CDR1 and CDR2 from the germline V gene are MNHEY and SVGAGI. Losses at the gene ends were 5 bases for V and 1 base for J; bases not matched to a gene: 16. This CDR3 region has 19 residues. CDR3 sequence reads: CASSHASSGWEWNTGELFF. CDR3 sequence (DNA): TGTGCCAGCAGTCACGCGTCTAGCGGATGGGAATGGAACACCGGGGAGCTGTTTTTT.

At least ten counts were recorded for this clonotype. This chain links TRBV4-3 with TRBJ1-3, with D unresolved. Between the trimmed V and J ends, which lost 6 bases and 7 bases, there was a span of 13 bases. Germline V gives CDR1 LGHNA, CDR2 YSLEER. The CDR3 is 13 residues long. The CDR3 DNA follows: TGCGCCAGCAGTCCGAAGCCATTTAACACCATATATTTT. Protein sequence: CASSPKPFNTIYF.

The sample holds many counts of this clonotype. The chain is built from TRBV11-2 and TRBJ2-7, with D unclear. This CDR3 contains 13 residues. Deletions cut 2 bases from V and 0 bases from J, with 5 bases between. The V gene's germline CDR1 is SGHAT and CDR2 FQNNGV. CDR3: CASSLSFSYEQYF. CDR3 in DNA: TGTGCCAGCAGCTTAAGTTTCTCCTACGAGCAGTACTTC.

The chain employs TRBV13 and TRBJ1-5; 7 nucleotides align to TRBD1. Losses at the gene ends were 5 bases for V and 6 bases for J; bases not matched to a gene: 10. The CDR3 runs 15 residues. Germline V gives CDR1 PRHDT, CDR2 FYEKMQ (reference sequence). The CDR3 bases are TGTGCCAGCAGCCCAGGGGGGGCGCGGAGTCAGCCCCAGCATTTT. Protein sequence: CASSPGGARSQPQHF.

There are many counts of this clonotype. The CDR3 protein is CASSMGTVISTDTQYF. CDR3 nucleotide sequence: TGTGCCAGTAGTATGGGGACAGTCATTAGCACAGATACGCAGTATTTT. J is TRBJ2-3 and V is TRBV19; 7 bases are a match to TRBD1. CDR1 and CDR2 from the germline V gene are LNHDA and SQIVND (reference sequence). Trimming removed 3 bases from V and 0 bases from J; junction bases left unmatched: 6. The CDR3 loop spans 16 amino acids. The variable domain in full, with the rest retrieved from reference TRBV19 and TRBJ2-3, is DGGITQSPKYLFRKEGQNVTLSCEQNLNHDAMYWYRQDPGQGLRLIYYSQIVNDFQKGDIAEGYSVSREKKESFPLTVTSAQKNPTAFYLCASSMGTVISTDTQYFGPGTRLTVL.

In its sample, this clonotype was seen many times. The V gene is TRBV29-1, the J gene TRBJ1-5; 8 nucleotides line up with TRBD1. Germline lookup yields CDR1 SQVTM and CDR2 ANQGSEA. Trimming took 5 bases from V and 2 from J; bases not matched to a gene: 8. CDR3 length: 15 residues. The CDR3 coding sequence is TGCAGCGTTTTAACAGGGGGAAGGGGCAATCAGCCCCAGCATTTT. Protein sequence: CSVLTGGRGNQPQHF. The entire variable domain, with the rest obtained from reference TRBV29-1 and TRBJ1-5, is as follows: SAVISQKPSRDICQRGTSLTIQCQVDSQVTMMFWYRQQPGQSLTLIATANQGSEATYESGFVIDKFPISRPNLTFSTLTVSNMSPEDSSIYLCSVLTGGRGNQPQHFGDGTRLSIL.

V and J are TRBV19 and TRBJ1-5; D is ambiguous. Germline lookup yields CDR1 LNHDA and CDR2 SQIVND (reference sequence). Trimming left V 6 bases short and J 11 bases short, with 20 bases between. CDR3 size: 14 residues. The CDR3 region has the DNA TGTGCCAGTAGAGCGGGAGGGCCGATAGAGACCCAGCATTTT. Its translation is CASRAGGPIETQHF.

The CDR3 nucleotides are TGCGCCAGCAGCTTGAGGGGGGGGGCTGAAGCTTTCTTT. It translates to CASSLRGGAEAFF. The V call is TRBV5-1, the J call TRBJ1-1; tentatively, D is TRBD1 (6 bases). The CDR3 sequence is 13 residues long. The V end lost 1 base, the J end lost 6 bases, and 10 bases lay between the germline ends. CDR1 and CDR2 from the germline V gene are SGHRS and YFSETQ. The full variable domain, with the rest looked up from reference TRBV5-1 and TRBJ1-1, is KAGVTQTPRYLIKTRGQQVTLSCSPISGHRSVSWYQQTPGQGLQFLFEYFSETQRNKGNFPGRFSGRQFSNSRSEMNVSTLELGDSALYLCASSLRGGAEAFFGQGTRLTVV.

A remark on this clonotype: A read error may be the cause here, since a much bigger clone is one base away. V is TRBV6-2 or TRBV6-3 and J is TRBJ2-1; no clear D gene. V lost 5 bases and J 2 bases, leaving 4 bases between the germline ends. CDR1 is MNHEY, CDR2 SVGEGT, per germline. CDR3 length equals 12 residues. The CDR3 sequence is CASSPTYNEQFF. CDR3 nucleotide sequence: TGTGCCAGCAGTCCCACCTACAATGAGCAGTTCTTC.

In its sample, this clonotype was seen a few times. The chain is built from TRBV6-6 and TRBJ1-2; 7 positions match TRBD1. The CDR3 contains 11 residues. Germline V gene lookup returns CDR1 MNHNY and CDR2 SVGAGI (reference sequence). With 2 bases clipped from V and 11 bases from J, the junction kept 2 bases outside the gene matches. As DNA, the CDR3 is TGTGCCAGCAGTTACGCAGGGGGTTACACCTTC. This encodes CASSYAGGYTF.